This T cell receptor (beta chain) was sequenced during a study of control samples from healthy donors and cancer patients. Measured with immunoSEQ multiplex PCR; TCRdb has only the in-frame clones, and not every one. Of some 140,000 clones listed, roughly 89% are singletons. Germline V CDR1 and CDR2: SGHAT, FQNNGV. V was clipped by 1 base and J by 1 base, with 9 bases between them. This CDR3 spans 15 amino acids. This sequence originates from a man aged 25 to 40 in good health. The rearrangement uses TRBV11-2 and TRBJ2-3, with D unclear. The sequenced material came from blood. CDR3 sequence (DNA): TGTGCCAGCAGCTTAGTTGGCAGACGCACAGATACGCAGTATTTT. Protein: CASSLVGRRTDTQYF. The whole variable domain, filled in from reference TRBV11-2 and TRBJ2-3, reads EAGVAQSPRYKIIEKRQSVAFWCNPISGHATLYWYQQILGQGPKLLIQFQNNGVVDDSQLPKDRFSAERLKGVDSTLKIQPAKLEDSAVYLCASSLVGRRTDTQYFGPGTRLTVL.